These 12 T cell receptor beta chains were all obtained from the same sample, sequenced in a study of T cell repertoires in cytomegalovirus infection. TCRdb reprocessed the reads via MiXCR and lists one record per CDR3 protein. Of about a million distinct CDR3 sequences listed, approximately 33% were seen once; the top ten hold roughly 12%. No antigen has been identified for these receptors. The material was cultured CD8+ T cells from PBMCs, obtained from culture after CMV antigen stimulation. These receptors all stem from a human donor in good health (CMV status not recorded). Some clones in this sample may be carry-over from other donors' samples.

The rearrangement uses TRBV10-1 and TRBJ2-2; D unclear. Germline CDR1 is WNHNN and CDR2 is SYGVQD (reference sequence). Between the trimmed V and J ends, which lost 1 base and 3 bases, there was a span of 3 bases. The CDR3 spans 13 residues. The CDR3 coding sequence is TGCGCCAGCAGTGAGTTGGACACCGGGGAGCTGTTTTTT. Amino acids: CASSELDTGELFF.

CDR3 protein: CASLSRKPGANVLTF. In nucleotides, the CDR3 is TGTGCCAGCCTTTCTAGGAAACCTGGGGCCAACGTCCTGACTTTC. The chain joins TRBV2 to TRBJ2-6; D remains unclear. V lost 8 bases and J 2 bases, leaving 13 bases between the germline ends. The CDR3 runs to 15 residues. Germline lookup yields CDR1 SNHLY and CDR2 FYNNEI.

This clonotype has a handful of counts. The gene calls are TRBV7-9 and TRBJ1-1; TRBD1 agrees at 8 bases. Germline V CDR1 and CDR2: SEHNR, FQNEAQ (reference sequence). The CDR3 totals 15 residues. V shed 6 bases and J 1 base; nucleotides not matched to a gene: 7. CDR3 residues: CASRDRATENTEAFF. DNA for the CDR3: TGTGCCAGCAGGGACAGGGCGACGGAGAACACTGAAGCTTTCTTT.

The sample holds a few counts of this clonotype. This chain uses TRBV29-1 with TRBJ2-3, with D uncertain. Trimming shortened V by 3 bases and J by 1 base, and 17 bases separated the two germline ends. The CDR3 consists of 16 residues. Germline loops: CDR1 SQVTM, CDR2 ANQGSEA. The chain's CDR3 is CSVETPQLLRTDTQYF. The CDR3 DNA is TGCAGCGTTGAGACTCCACAGCTCCTTCGCACAGATACGCAGTATTTT.

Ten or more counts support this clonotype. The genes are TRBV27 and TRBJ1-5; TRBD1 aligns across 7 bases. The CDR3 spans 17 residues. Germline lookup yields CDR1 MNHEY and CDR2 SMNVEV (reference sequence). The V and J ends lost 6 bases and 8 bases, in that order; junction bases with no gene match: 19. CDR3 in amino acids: CASSEFRGQMLVEPQHF. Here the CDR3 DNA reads TGTGCCAGCAGCGAATTTAGGGGACAGATGCTGGTGGAGCCCCAGCATTTT.

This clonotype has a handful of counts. The CDR3 protein is CASSFPSSYEQYV. CDR3 DNA: TGTGCCAGCAGCTTTCCCAGCTCCTACGAGCAGTACGTC. The V gene is TRBV7-9, the J gene TRBJ2-7; no firm D call. This CDR3 comprises 13 residues. The germline V gene encodes CDR1 SEHNR and CDR2 FQNEAQ (reference sequence). Trimming took off 3 bases at V and 0 bases at J, with 6 bases between the two ends.

The chain's CDR3 is CASSLADLGARDEQFF. The CDR3, as DNA: TGTGCCAGCAGCTTGGCCGATTTGGGGGCCCGGGATGAGCAGTTCTTC. The chain joins TRBV5-6 to TRBJ2-1; possibly TRBD1 for D (6 bases). Trimming pared 0 bases from V and 8 bases from J, leaving 18 bases between. The CDR3 has 16 residues. Germline V gene data show CDR1 as SGHDT and CDR2 as YYEEEE.

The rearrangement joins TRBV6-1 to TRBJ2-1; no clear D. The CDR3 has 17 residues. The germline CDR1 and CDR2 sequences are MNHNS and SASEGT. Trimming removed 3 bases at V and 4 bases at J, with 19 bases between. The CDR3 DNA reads TGTGCCAGCAGTGAGAAGGCGCAGTTGGGGTGGTACAATGAGCAGTTCTTC. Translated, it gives CASSEKAQLGWYNEQFF.

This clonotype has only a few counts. The CDR3 bases are TGTGCCAGTAGTTTAAGACAGGGGGCGAACAATGAGCAGTTCTTC. Translating gives CASSLRQGANNEQFF. V and J are TRBV19 and TRBJ2-1, with TRBD1 matching 10 bases. The CDR3 loop spans 15 amino acids. Trimming at V came to 5 bases and at J to 5 bases, leaving 6 bases not matched to a gene. Germline V CDR1 and CDR2: LNHDA, SQIVND (reference sequence).

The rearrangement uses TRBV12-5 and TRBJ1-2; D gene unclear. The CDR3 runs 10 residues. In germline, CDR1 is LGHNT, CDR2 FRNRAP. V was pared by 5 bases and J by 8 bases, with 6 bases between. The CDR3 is CASGPPGYTF. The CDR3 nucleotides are TGTGCTAGTGGTCCTCCGGGCTACACCTTC.

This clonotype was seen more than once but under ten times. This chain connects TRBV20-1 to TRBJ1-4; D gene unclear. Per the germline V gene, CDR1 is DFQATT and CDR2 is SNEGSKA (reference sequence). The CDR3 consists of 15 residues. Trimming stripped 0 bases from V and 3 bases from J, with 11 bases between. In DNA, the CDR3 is TGCAGTGCTAGAGATCAAACAGAACCTAATGAAAAACTGTTTTTT. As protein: CSARDQTEPNEKLFF.

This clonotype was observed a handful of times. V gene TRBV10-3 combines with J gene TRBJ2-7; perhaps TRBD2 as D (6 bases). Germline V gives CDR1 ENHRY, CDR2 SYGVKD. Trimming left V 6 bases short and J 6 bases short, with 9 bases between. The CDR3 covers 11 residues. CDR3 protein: CAIRAGSEQYF. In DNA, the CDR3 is TGTGCCATCAGAGCCGGGAGCGAGCAGTACTTC.